The 22 T cell receptor beta chains below were found in one sample sequenced in a study of human T cells and chemical hapten exposure. TCRdb redid the calling of the RACE reads with MiXCR, one entry per CDR3 protein. The table lists roughly 180,000 distinct CDR3 sequences, about 20% of them singletons. Time point meaning: patch test 1, 2 weeks after DPC sensitization. Treatment described: therapeutic diphenylcyclopropenone sensitization with weekly scalp DPC. Source: whole blood, taken in connection with sensitization to the hapten diphenylcyclopropenone (DPC). Receptors originate from a woman in her fifties or sixties with alopecia areata. Some clones in this sample may be carry-over from other donors' samples.

The chain is built from TRBV29-1 and TRBJ1-2; D unclear. Trimming left V 5 bases short and J 3 bases short, with 7 bases between. There are 11 residues in the CDR3. CDR1 SQVTM and CDR2 ANQGSEA come from the germline V gene. CDR3: CSVTGDYGYTF. The CDR3 DNA sequence: TGCAGCGTTACTGGTGACTATGGCTACACCTTC.

The gene calls are TRBV3-1 and TRBJ2-1; TRBD2 aligns across 7 bases. CDR3 length equals 16 residues. V shed 0 bases, J shed 8 bases, and the junction held 10 bases outside the gene matches. CDR1 is LGHDT, CDR2 YNNKEL, per germline (reference sequence). CDR3 sequence (DNA): TGTGCCAGCAGCCAAGAGGGCGGGAGCATCAGAGATGAGCAGTTCTTC. This gives the protein CASSQEGGSIRDEQFF.

The J gene is TRBJ2-3, the V gene TRBV7-8; perhaps TRBD1 as D (6 bases). V dropped 4 bases and J dropped 3 bases, with 14 bases sitting between them. Germline CDR1 is SGHVS and CDR2 is FQNEAQ. This CDR3 is built from 15 residues. The CDR3 is CASSYSPGQTDTQYF. The CDR3 bases are TGTGCCAGCAGCTATTCCCCGGGACAAACAGATACGCAGTATTTT.

This clonotype was observed a handful of times. This sequence joins TRBV5-5 and TRBJ1-4; perhaps TRBD1 as D (5 bases). CDR3 length: 14 residues. Trimming shortened V by 1 base and J by 6 bases, and 10 bases separated the two germline ends. Germline values: CDR1 SGHKS, CDR2 YYEKEE (reference sequence). DNA of the CDR3: TGTGCCAGCAGCTTGAAGGGGAGCGATGAAAAACTGTTTTTT. It translates to CASSLKGSDEKLFF.

This clonotype was detected once. Written as DNA, the CDR3 is TGTGCCAGCAGCTACCACCGGGACAGGGCCTACGAGCAGTACTTC. This translates into CASSYHRDRAYEQYF. V gene TRBV7-9 combines with J gene TRBJ2-7; 9 bases line up with TRBD1. J lost 2 bases, V lost 4 bases, and 6 bases had no gene match. Germline loops: CDR1 SEHNR, CDR2 FQNEAQ (reference sequence). The CDR3 length is 15 residues.

This clonotype has a handful of counts. V is TRBV15 and J is TRBJ1-3; unclear D gene. Germline V gives CDR1 LNHNV, CDR2 YYDKDF (reference sequence). V lost 0 bases and J 7 bases, leaving 7 bases between the germline ends. The CDR3 is made up of 13 amino acids. CDR3 protein: CATSRDKVNTIYF. In DNA form, the CDR3 reads TGTGCCACCAGCAGAGATAAGGTTAACACCATATATTTT.

This chain links TRBV5-1 with TRBJ2-5; 9 positions agree with TRBD2. V was clipped by 3 bases and J by 1 base; unmatched bases: 7. Germline V CDR1 and CDR2: SGHRS, YFSETQ. CDR3 length: 16 residues. The CDR3 bases are TGCGCCAGCAGCTCATTGGGTAGCGGGGGCCAAGAGACCCAGTACTTC. Translation gives CASSSLGSGGQETQYF.

This clonotype was seen a few times. V and J are TRBV19 and TRBJ2-7; perhaps TRBD1 as D (6 bases). The germline V and J ends were trimmed by 1 base and 2 bases, with 15 bases remaining between them. The CDR3 spans 16 residues. CDR1 and CDR2 (germline): LNHDA, SQIVND (reference sequence). CDR3 protein: CASSIAGHSFTYEQYF. The CDR3 DNA reads as TGTGCCAGTAGTATAGCGGGACACTCGTTTACCTACGAGCAGTACTTC.

The CDR3 sequence is CASSVLSGLAGDSYEQYF. As DNA, the CDR3 is TGTGCCAGCAGTGTTCTATCAGGACTAGCGGGAGATTCCTACGAGCAGTACTTC. The chain combines TRBV6-1 with TRBJ2-7, with 13 bases fitting TRBD2. There are 18 residues in the CDR3. V gave up 4 bases and J gave up 1 base; unmatched junction bases: 10. Germline loops: CDR1 MNHNS, CDR2 SASEGT.

This chain connects TRBV29-1 to TRBJ2-3; 9 nucleotides line up with TRBD1. The CDR3 has 14 residues. V was pared by 6 bases and J by 4 bases, with 8 bases of the junction left unmatched. The germline V gene has CDR1 SQVTM and CDR2 ANQGSEA. The CDR3 coding sequence is TGCAGCGTATCTGGGGGGACAGGGTCAGATACGCAGTATTTT. Translated, it gives CSVSGGTGSDTQYF.

The chain couples TRBV7-9 to TRBJ1-1; D is undetermined. The CDR3 consists of 14 residues. CDR1 is SEHNR and CDR2 is FQNEAQ in the germline V gene (reference sequence). The V end lost 3 bases, the J end lost 1 base, and 9 bases lay between the germline ends. CDR3 coding DNA: TGTGCCAGCAGCTTTTCCGACTGGAACACTGAAGCTTTCTTT. It encodes CASSFSDWNTEAFF. Full variable domain (missing parts from reference TRBV7-9 and TRBJ1-1): DTGVSQNPRHKITKRGQNVTFRCDPISEHNRLYWYRQTLGQGPEFLTYFQNEAQLEKSRLLSDRFSAERPKGSFSTLEIQRTEQGDSAMYLCASSFSDWNTEAFFGQGTRLTVV.

The table lists this clonotype with a few counts. This chain connects TRBV2 to TRBJ1-1; unclear D gene. The CDR3 runs 14 residues. Germline V CDR1 and CDR2: SNHLY, FYNNEI. V was cut by 7 bases and J by 7 bases, with 19 bases left in between. The chain's CDR3 is CASTPHVVVLEAFF. CDR3 DNA sequence: TGTGCCAGCACCCCTCATGTGGTTGTACTTGAAGCTTTCTTT.

This clonotype has a handful of counts. The rearrangement joins TRBV11-3 to TRBJ2-5; D gene unclear. From germline, CDR1 is SGHNT and CDR2 YENEEA. The CDR3 runs 16 residues. The ends were cut back, 8 bases at V and 3 bases at J, with 22 bases in the middle. The CDR3 nucleotides read TGTGCCAGCTCCCCTGGAATCGCGGCGTTAAAAGAGACCCAGTACTTC. Translating it yields CASSPGIAALKETQYF.

The table lists this clonotype with a count of one. The rearrangement links TRBV21-1 to TRBJ2-7; the D call of TRBD1 is as the table states it, not checked on the DNA. TRBV21-1 is annotated as a pseudogene. This CDR3 contains 16 residues. The CDR3 nucleotides read TGTGCCAGCAGCAAAAGGGGCGGCAGGTTGACCTACGAGCAGTACTTC. Translating it yields CASSKRGGRLTYEQYF.

The chain joins TRBV10-3 to TRBJ2-7, with 13 positions matching TRBD2. V was clipped by 10 bases and J by 3 bases; unmatched bases: 12. The CDR3 has 16 amino acids. Germline lookup yields CDR1 ENHRY and CDR2 SYGVKD. The CDR3 region is CATEKRTSGRDYEQYF. CDR3 nucleotides: TGTGCCACCGAAAAAAGGACTAGCGGGAGAGACTACGAGCAGTACTTC.

The rearrangement uses TRBV27 and TRBJ1-5, with unresolved D. The CDR3 covers 13 residues. Germline CDR1 and CDR2: MNHEY and SMNVEV (reference sequence). Trimming took 0 bases from V and 6 from J, leaving 6 bases between them. CDR3 in DNA: TGTGCCAGCAGTTTATCAGGAATTCAGCCCCAGCATTTT. Amino acid sequence: CASSLSGIQPQHF.

A few counts support this clonotype. The chain has TRBV6-2 or TRBV6-3 and TRBJ1-1; D not certain. Between the trimmed V and J ends, which lost 7 bases and 7 bases, there was a span of 16 bases. The CDR3 consists of 13 residues. Per germline, CDR1 MNHEY and CDR2 SVGEGT. As DNA, the CDR3 is TGTGCCAGCACCTACCCGGGCGTAGGTGAAGCTTTCTTT. It specifies CASTYPGVGEAFF.

J is TRBJ2-3 and V is TRBV10-2, with D uncertain. The CDR3 consists of 14 residues. From germline, CDR1 is WSHSY and CDR2 SAAADI. V lost 4 bases and J 0 bases, leaving 8 bases between the germline ends. The DNA for the CDR3 is TGCGCCAGCAGTGGAACGGTGAGCACAGATACGCAGTATTTT. This translates into CASSGTVSTDTQYF.

This clonotype has a handful of counts. This chain links TRBV7-2 with TRBJ2-5, with a possible D match to TRBD2 (6 bases). The CDR3 has 12 amino acids. CDR1 SGHTA and CDR2 FQGNSA come from the germline V gene. Trimming pared 4 bases from V and 7 bases from J, leaving 10 bases between. CDR3 in amino acids: CASSYPGVTQYF. The CDR3 DNA is TGTGCCAGCAGCTACCCGGGGGTGACCCAGTACTTC.

This clonotype was observed a handful of times. This chain links TRBV10-3 with TRBJ2-3; possible D gene TRBD1, 6 bases. The V and J ends lost 3 bases and 2 bases respectively, with 9 bases between them. The CDR3 covers 14 residues. Germline V gene sequence: CDR1 ENHRY, CDR2 SYGVKD. CDR3 nucleotides: TGTGCCATCAGTGAAGGGGACAACACAGATACGCAGTATTTT. Its translation: CAISEGDNTDTQYF.

V usage is TRBV7-2 and J usage is TRBJ1-2, with 8 positions matching TRBD1. Losses at the gene ends were 1 base for V and 7 bases for J; bases not matched to a gene: 5. CDR3 length equals 14 residues. The V gene's germline CDR1 is SGHTA and CDR2 FQGNSA. The CDR3 DNA reads TGTGCCAGCAGCTTAGAACAGGGGGTTGGTGGCTACACCTTC. Its protein is CASSLEQGVGGYTF.

This clonotype was observed many times. The chain couples TRBV2 to TRBJ2-7; TRBD2 is a possible D gene (6 bases). CDR1 and CDR2 from the germline V gene are SNHLY and FYNNEI. The length of the CDR3 is 14 residues. Between the trimmed V and J ends, which lost 3 bases and 3 bases, there was a span of 12 bases. Here the CDR3 DNA reads TGTGCCAGCAGTGAGGGTAGCGGACTCTACGAGCAGTACTTC. Its translation: CASSEGSGLYEQYF.